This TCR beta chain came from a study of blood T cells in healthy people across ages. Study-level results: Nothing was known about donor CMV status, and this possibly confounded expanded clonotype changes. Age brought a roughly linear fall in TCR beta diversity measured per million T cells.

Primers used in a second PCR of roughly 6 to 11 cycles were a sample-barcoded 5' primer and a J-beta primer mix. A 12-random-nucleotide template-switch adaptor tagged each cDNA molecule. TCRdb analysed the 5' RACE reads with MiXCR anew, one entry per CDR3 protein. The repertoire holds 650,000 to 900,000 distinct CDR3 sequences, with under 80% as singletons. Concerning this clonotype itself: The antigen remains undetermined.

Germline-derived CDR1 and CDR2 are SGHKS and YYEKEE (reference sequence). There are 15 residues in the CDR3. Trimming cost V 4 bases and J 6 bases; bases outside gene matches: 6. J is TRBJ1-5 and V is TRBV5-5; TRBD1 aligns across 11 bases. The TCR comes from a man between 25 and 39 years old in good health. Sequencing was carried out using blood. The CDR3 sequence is CASSAPGTGGQPQHF. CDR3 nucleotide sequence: TGTGCCAGCAGCGCTCCCGGGACAGGGGGTCAGCCCCAGCATTTT.